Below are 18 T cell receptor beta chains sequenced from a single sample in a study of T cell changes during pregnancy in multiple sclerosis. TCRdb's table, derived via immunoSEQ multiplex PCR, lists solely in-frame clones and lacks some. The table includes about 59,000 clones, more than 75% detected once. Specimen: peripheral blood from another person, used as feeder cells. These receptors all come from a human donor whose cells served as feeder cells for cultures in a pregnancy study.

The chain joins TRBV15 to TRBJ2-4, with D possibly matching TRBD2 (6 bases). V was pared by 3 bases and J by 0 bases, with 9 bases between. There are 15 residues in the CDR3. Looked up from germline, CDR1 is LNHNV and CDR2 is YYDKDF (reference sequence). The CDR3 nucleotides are TGTGCCACCAGCAGGGTGGGACTAGCCAAAAACATTCAGTACTTC. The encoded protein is CATSRVGLAKNIQYF.

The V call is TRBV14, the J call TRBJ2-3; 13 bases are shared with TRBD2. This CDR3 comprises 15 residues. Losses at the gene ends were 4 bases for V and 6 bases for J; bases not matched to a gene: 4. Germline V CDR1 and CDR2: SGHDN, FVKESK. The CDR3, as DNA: TGTGCCAGCAGCCTACTAGCGGGGGGGCGGGATACGCAGTATTTT. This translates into CASSLLAGGRDTQYF.

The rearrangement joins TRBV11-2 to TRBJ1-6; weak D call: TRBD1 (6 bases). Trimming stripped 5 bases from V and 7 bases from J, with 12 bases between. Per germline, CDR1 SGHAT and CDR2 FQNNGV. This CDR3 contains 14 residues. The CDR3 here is CASSPRRGNSPLHF. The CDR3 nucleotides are TGTGCCAGCAGCCCGCGGAGGGGGAATTCACCCCTCCACTTT.

The CDR3 nucleotides are TGTGCCAGTAGTACGACAGGGGCGGAAGAGACCCAGTACTTC. Amino acids: CASSTTGAEETQYF. This rearrangement joins TRBV19 to TRBJ2-5, with TRBD1 matching over 8 bases. The CDR3 loop spans 14 amino acids. Germline CDR1 is LNHDA and CDR2 is SQIVND (reference sequence). The ends lost 4 bases at V and 3 bases at J; junction bases unmatched: 4.

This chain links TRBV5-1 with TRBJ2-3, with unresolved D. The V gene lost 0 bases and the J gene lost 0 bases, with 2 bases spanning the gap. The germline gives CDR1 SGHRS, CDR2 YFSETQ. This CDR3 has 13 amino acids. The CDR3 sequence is CASSLASTDTQYF. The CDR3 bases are TGCGCCAGCAGCTTGGCTAGCACAGATACGCAGTATTTT.

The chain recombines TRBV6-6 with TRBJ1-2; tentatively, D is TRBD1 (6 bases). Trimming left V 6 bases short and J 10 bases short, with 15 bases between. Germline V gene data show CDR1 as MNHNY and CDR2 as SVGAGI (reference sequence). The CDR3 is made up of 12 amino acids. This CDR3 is CASSPYREYYTF. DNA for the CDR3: TGTGCCAGCAGCCCCTACAGGGAGTACTACACCTTC.

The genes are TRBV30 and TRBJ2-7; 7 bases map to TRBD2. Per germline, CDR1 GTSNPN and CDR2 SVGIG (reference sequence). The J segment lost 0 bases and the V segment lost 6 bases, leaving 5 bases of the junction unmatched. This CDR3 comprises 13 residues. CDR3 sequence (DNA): TGTGCCTGCGTACCGGGAGGCTCCTACGAGCAGTACTTC. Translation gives CACVPGGSYEQYF.

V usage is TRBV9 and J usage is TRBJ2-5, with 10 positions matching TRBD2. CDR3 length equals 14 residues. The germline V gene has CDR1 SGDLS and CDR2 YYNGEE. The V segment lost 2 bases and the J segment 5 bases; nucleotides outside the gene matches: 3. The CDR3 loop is CASSVKAGGETQYF. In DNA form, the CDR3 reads TGTGCCAGCAGCGTCAAAGCGGGAGGGGAGACCCAGTACTTC.

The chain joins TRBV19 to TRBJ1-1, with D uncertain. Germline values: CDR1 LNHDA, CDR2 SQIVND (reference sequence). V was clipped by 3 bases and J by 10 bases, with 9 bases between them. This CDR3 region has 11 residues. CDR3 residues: CASSMYHGAFF. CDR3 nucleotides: TGTGCCAGTAGTATGTACCATGGAGCTTTCTTT.

CDR3 nucleotide sequence: TGTGCCAGCAGTTTACACCAAGAGACCCAGTACTTC. It specifies CASSLHQETQYF. The chain is built from TRBV28 and TRBJ2-5; unclear D gene. The CDR3 is made up of 12 amino acids. V lost 2 bases and J lost 0, with 1 base in between. The germline CDR1 and CDR2 sequences are MDHEN and SYDVKM.

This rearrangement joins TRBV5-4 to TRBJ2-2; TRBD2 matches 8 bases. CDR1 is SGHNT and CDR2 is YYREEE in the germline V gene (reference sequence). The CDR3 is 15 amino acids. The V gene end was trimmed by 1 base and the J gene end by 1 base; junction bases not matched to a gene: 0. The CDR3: CASSLLAGNTGELFF. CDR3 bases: TGTGCCAGCAGCTTGCTAGCGGGGAACACCGGGGAGCTGTTTTTT.

The CDR3 reads CASSDSIPGELFF. The CDR3 coding sequence is TGTGCCAGCAGTGACTCGATCCCCGGGGAGCTGTTTTTT. The V and J genes are TRBV6-4 and TRBJ2-2; D call uncertain. The V end lost 0 bases, the J end lost 6 bases, and 5 bases lay between the germline ends. The length of the CDR3 is 13 residues. Germline lookup yields CDR1 MRHNA and CDR2 SNTAGT.

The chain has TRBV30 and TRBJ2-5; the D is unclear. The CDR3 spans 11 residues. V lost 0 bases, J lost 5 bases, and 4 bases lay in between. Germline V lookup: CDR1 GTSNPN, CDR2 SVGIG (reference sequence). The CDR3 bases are TGTGCCTGGAGTGTACGTGAGACCCAGTACTTC. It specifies CAWSVRETQYF.

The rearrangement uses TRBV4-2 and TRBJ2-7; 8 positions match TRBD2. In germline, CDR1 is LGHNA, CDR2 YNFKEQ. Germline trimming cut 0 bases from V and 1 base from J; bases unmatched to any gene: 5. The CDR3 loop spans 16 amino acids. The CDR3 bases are TGTGCCAGCAGCCAAGATGGTCTAGCGGGTTCCTACGAGCAGTACTTC. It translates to CASSQDGLAGSYEQYF.

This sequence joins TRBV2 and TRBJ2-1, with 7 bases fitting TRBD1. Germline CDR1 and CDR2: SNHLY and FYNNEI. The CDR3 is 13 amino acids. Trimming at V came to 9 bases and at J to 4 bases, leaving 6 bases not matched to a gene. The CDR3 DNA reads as TGTGCCAGTGGGACAGAGCTTTACAATGAGCAGTTCTTC. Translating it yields CASGTELYNEQFF.

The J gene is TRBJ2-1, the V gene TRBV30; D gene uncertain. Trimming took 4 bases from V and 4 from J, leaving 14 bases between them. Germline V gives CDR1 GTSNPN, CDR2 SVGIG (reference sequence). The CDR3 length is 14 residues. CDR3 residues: CAWTGSSLYNEQFF. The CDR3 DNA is TGTGCCTGGACAGGAAGCTCCCTTTACAATGAGCAGTTCTTC.

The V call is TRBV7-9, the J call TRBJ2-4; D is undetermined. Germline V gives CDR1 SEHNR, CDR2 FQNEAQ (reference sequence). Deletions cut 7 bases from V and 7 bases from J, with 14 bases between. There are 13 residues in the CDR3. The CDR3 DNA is TGTGCCAGCATCTCCTTTGTGGAGAACATTCAGTACTTC. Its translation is CASISFVENIQYF.

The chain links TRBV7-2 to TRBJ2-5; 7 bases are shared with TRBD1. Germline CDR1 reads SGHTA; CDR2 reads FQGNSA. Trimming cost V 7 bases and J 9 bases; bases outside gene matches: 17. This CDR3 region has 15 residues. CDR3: CASNPETGTKRSQYF. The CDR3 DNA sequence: TGTGCCAGCAACCCCGAGACAGGGACGAAGAGGTCCCAGTACTTC.